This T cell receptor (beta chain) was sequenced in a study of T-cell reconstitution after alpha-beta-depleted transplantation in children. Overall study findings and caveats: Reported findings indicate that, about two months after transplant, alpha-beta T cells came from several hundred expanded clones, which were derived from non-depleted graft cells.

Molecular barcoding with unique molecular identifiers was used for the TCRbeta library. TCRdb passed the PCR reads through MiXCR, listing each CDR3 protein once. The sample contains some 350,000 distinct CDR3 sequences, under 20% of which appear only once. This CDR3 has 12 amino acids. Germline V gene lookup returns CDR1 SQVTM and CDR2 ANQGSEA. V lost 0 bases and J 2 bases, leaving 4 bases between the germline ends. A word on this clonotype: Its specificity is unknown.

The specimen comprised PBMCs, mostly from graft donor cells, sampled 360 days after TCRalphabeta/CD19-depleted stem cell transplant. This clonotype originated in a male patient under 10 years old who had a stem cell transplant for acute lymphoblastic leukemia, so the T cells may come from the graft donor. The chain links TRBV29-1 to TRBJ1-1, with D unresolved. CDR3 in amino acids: CSVEDHNTEAFF. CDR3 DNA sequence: TGCAGCGTTGAAGATCATAACACTGAAGCTTTCTTT.